The T cell receptor (beta chain) under discussion was sequenced for a study of T-cell reconstitution after alpha-beta-depleted transplantation in children (TCRdb year 2016). Regarding the complete study: Using TCR repertoire profiling, the study quantitatively followed how T-cell immune reconstitution unfolded in children after TCRalphabeta/CD19-depleted allogeneic hematopoietic cell transplantation.

Regarding this clonotype: This receptor's antigen is unknown. Qualities for individual bases were not recorded, and no much larger clone is one base off.

Spanning cysteine to phenylalanine, the CDR3 consists of 13 amino acids. CDR3 DNA only is kept here, 39 bases in frame from base 1. V is clipped by 2 bases and J by 3 bases, and the sequence between their germline boundaries is 7 bases long. Based on the germline V gene, the CDR1 and CDR2 sequences are KGHSH and LQKENI. The protocol used for the library was PCR. Sequenced on an Illumina HiSeq 2500. TCR library preparation used molecular barcoding, with unique molecular identifiers applied to normalize quantification of the TCRbeta repertoire. The public reads were reanalyzed by TCRdb: fastp trimming at Q25, MiXCR alignment, in-frame beta chains only. Duplicate CDR3 protein sequences are folded into a single record with the most common DNA and genes. The table for this sample lists around 480,000 distinct CDR3 sequences; over 25% of them were counted only once. The ten most abundant clones make up around 2.5% of the sample.

The receptor was isolated from a human donor who donated a stem cell graft to a child with aplastic anemia. The rearranged chain carries TRBV18 and TRBJ1-1; confidence is insufficient to name the D gene. The input for sequencing was PBMCs from the stem cell graft donor, taken from the stem cell graft. This receptor has the CDR3 CASSPSADTEAFF. The nucleotides read TGTGCCAGCTCACCAAGCGCAGACACTGAAGCTTTCTTT.